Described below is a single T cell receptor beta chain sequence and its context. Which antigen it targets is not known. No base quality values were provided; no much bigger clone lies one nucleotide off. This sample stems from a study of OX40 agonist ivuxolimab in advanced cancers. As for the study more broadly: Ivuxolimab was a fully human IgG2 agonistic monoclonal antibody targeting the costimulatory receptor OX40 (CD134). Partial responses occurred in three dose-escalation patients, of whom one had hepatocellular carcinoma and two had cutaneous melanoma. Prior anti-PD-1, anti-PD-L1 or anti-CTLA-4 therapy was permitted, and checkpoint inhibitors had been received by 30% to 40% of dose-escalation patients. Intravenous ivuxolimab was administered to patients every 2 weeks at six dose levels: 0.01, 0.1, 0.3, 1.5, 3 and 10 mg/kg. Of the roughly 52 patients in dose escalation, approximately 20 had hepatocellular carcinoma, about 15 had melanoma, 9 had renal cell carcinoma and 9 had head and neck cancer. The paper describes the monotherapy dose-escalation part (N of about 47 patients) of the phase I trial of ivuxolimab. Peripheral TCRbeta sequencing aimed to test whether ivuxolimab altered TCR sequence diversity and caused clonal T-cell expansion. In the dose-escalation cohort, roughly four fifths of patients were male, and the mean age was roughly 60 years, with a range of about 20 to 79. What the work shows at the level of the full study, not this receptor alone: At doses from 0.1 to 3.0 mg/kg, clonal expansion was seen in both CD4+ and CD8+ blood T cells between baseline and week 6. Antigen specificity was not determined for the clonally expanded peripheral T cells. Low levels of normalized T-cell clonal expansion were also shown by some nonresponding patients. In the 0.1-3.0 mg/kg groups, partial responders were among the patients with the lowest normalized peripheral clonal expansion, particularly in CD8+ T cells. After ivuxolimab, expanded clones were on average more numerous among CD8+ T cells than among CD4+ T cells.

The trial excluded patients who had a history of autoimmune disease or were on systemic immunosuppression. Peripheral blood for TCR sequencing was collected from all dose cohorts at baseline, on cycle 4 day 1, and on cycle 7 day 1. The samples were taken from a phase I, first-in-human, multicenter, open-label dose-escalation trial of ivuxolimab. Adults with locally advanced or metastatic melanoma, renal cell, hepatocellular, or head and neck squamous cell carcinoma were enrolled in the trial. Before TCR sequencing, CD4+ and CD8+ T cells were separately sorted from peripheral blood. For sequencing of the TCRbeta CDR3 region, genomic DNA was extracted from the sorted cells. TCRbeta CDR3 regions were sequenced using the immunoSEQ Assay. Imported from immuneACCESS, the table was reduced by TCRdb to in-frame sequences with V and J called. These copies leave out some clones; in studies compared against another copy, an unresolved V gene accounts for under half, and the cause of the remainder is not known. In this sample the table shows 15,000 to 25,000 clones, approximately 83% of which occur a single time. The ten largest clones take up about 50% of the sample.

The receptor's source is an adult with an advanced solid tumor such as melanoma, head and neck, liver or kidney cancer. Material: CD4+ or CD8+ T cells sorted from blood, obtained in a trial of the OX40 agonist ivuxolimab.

The nucleotides read TGTGCCAGCAGTCACCGGGACGGGACCTACGAGCAGTACTTC. Translated, this is CASSHRDGTYEQYF. Recombination joined TRBV6-1 with TRBJ2-7; the D gene is perhaps TRBD1 or TRBD2, as each covers 5 bases. Reading from cysteine to phenylalanine, the CDR3 counts 14 amino acids. Only the CDR3 portion is preserved as DNA: 42 bases, with reading frame beginning at the first base. According to the germline V gene, CDR1 reads MNHNS and CDR2 reads SASEGT. The junction carries 13 bases between V and J, which are trimmed by 5 bases and 2 bases respectively.